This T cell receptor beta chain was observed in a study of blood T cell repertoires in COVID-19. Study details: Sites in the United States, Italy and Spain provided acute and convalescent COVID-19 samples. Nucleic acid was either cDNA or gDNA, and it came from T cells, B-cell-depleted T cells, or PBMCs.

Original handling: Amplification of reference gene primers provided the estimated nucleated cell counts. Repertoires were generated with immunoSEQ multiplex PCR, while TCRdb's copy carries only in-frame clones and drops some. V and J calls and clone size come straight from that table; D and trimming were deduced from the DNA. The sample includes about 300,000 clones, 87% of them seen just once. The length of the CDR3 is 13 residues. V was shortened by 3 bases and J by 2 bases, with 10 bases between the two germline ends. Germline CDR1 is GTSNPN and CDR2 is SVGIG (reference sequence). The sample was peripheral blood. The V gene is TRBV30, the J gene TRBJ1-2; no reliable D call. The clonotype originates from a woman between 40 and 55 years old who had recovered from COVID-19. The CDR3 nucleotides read TGTGCCTGGAGGGCCACAGCAAACTATGGCTACACCTTC. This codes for CAWRATANYGYTF.